Shown below are 6 T cell receptor beta chains from a single sample sequenced in a study of blood T cells in healthy people across ages. Sample-barcoded 5' priming and a J-beta primer mix drove a second PCR of roughly 7 to 11 cycles. TCRdb fed the 5' RACE reads into MiXCR, producing one record per CDR3 protein. Among under 1 million distinct CDR3 sequences listed, around 43% were seen once. The specimen was blood. The origin of the receptors is a man between 60 and 70 years old in good health.

This chain joins TRBV2 and TRBJ2-7; D is possibly TRBD1 (5 bases). This CDR3 contains 16 residues. CDR1 is SNHLY and CDR2 is FYNNEI in the germline V gene. The V end was cut by 10 bases, the J end by 2 bases, with 24 bases between. The chain's CDR3 is CAISQGAGSVTYEQYF. The DNA of the CDR3 is TGTGCCATCAGCCAAGGGGCAGGGTCAGTAACCTACGAGCAGTACTTC.

The chain combines TRBV10-3 with TRBJ2-5, with 8 bases lining up with TRBD2. Trimming took 6 bases from V and 2 from J; bases not matched to a gene: 14. Germline V gives CDR1 ENHRY, CDR2 SYGVKD. CDR3 length equals 17 residues. The CDR3: CAISLGPAGTRQETQYF. DNA for the CDR3: TGTGCCATCAGCCTGGGTCCTGCCGGGACTAGGCAAGAGACCCAGTACTTC.

J is TRBJ2-3 and V is TRBV20-1; D unclear. Germline assignment: CDR1 DFQATT and CDR2 SNEGSKA (reference sequence). The CDR3 is made up of 11 amino acids. V was cut by 0 bases and J by 11 bases, with 9 bases left in between. CDR3 region: CSARETPGQYF. CDR3 sequence (DNA): TGCAGTGCTAGAGAGACCCCAGGGCAGTATTTT.

V gene TRBV7-9 combines with J gene TRBJ2-1; a possible D gene is TRBD1 (8 bases). V dropped 10 bases and J dropped 12 bases, with 22 bases sitting between them. The germline V gene encodes CDR1 SEHNR and CDR2 FQNEAQ (reference sequence). The CDR3 consists of 13 residues. The CDR3 spells CAISGSYRGGQFF. In DNA form, the CDR3 reads TGTGCCATCTCTGGTTCTTACAGGGGGGGGCAGTTCTTC. Together with reference TRBV7-9 and TRBJ2-1, the CDR3 gives the full variable domain: DTGVSQNPRHKITKRGQNVTFRCDPISEHNRLYWYRQTLGQGPEFLTYFQNEAQLEKSRLLSDRFSAERPKGSFSTLEIQRTEQGDSAMYLCAISGSYRGGQFFGPGTRLTVL.

The gene calls are TRBV20-1 and TRBJ2-1; 8 bases fit TRBD2. J lost 7 bases, V lost 1 base, and 6 bases had no gene match. Germline V gene sequence: CDR1 DFQATT, CDR2 SNEGSKA (reference sequence). The CDR3 sequence is 14 residues long. CDR3: CSARGLATYNEQFF. The CDR3 bases are TGCAGTGCTAGAGGACTAGCGACTTATAATGAGCAGTTCTTC.

The chain combines TRBV20-1 with TRBJ2-1; 8 bases fit TRBD2. Germline lookup yields CDR1 DFQATT and CDR2 SNEGSKA (reference sequence). The ends lost 3 bases at V and 0 bases at J; junction bases unmatched: 4. The CDR3 spans 15 residues. CDR3 in DNA: TGCAGTGCTAGTGTACTAGCGGTCTCCTACAATGAGCAGTTCTTC. It translates to CSASVLAVSYNEQFF.